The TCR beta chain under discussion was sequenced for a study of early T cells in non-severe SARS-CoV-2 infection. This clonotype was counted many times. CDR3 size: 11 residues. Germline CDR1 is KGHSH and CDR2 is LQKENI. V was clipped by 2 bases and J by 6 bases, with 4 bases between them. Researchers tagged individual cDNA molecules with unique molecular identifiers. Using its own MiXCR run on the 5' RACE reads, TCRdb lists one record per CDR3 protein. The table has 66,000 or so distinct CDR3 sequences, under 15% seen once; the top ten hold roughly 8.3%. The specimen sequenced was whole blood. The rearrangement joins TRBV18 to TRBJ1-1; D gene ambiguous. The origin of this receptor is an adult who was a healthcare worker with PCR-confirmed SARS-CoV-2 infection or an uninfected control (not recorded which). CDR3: CASSPSSEAFF. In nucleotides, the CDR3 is TGTGCCAGCTCACCATCATCTGAAGCTTTCTTT. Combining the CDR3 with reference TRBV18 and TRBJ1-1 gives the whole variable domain NAGVMQNPRHLVRRRGQEARLRCSPMKGHSHVYWYRQLPEEGLKFMVYLQKENIIDESGMPKERFSAEFPKEGPSILRIQQVVRGDSAAYFCASSPSSEAFFGQGTRLTVV.